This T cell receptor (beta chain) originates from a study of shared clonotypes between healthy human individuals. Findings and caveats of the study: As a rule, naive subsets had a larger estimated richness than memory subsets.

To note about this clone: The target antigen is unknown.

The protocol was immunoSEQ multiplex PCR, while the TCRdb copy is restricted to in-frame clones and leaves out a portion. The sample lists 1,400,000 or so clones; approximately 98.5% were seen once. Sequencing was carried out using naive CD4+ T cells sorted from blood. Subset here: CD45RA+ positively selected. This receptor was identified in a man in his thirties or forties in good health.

This CDR3 is CASSLARGGSNQPQHF. The CDR3 nucleotides read TGTGCCAGCAGCTTGGCCAGGGGGGGCAGCAATCAGCCCCAGCATTTT. V usage is TRBV5-6 and J usage is TRBJ1-5, with 7 bases aligning to TRBD1. Germline V gene lookup returns CDR1 SGHDT and CDR2 YYEEEE. The CDR3 is made up of 16 amino acids. After removal of 0 bases from V and 1 base from J, the junction contained 4 bases not matched to a gene. The full variable domain, with the rest looked up from reference TRBV5-6 and TRBJ1-5, is DAGVTQSPTHLIKTRGQQVTLRCSPKSGHDTVSWYQQALGQGPQFIFQYYEEEERQRGNFPDRFSGHQFPNYSSELNVNALLLGDSALYLCASSLARGGSNQPQHFGDGTRLSIL.